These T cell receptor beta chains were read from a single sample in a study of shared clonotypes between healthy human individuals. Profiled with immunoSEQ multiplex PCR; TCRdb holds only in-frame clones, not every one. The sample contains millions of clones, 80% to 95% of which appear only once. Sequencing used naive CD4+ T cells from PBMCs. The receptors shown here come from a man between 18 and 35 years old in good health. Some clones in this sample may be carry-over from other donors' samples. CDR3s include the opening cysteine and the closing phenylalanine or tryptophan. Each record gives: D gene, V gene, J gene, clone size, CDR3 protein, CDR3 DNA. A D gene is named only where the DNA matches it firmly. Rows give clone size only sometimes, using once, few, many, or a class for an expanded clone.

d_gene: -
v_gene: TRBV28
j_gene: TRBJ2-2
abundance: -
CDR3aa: CASTRRVTGELFF
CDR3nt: TGTGCCAGCACTCGTCGGGTCACCGGGGAGCTGTTTTTT

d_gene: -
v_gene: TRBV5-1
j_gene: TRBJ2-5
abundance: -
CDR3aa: CASSLNSARTETQYF
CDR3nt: TGCGCCAGCAGCTTAAATTCGGCCCGCACGGAGACCCAGTACTTC

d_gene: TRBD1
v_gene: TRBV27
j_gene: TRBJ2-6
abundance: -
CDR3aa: CASSSTGVSGANVLTF
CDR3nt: TGTGCCAGCAGTTCGACAGGGGTCTCTGGGGCCAACGTCCTGACTTTC

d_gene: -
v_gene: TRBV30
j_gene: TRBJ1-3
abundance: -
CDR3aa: CAWSMRATIYF
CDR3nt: TGTGCCTGGTCTATGCGGGCCACCATATATTTT

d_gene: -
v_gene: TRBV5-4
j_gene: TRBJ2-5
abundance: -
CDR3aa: CASSSPTSPETQYF
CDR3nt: TGTGCCAGCAGCTCCCCGACATCCCCAGAGACCCAGTACTTC

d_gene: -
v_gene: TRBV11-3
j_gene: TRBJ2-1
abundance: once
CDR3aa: CASSLAQNNEQFF
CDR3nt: TGTGCCAGCAGCTTAGCCCAGAACAATGAGCAGTTCTTC

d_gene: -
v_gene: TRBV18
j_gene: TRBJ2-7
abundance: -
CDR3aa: CASSPSPGSLYEQYF
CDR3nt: TGTGCCAGCTCACCTTCACCAGGGAGCTTATACGAGCAGTACTTC

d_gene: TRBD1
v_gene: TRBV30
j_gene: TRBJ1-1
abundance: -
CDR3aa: CAWIPDRGEAFF
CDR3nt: TGTGCCTGGATCCCAGACAGGGGTGAAGCTTTCTTT

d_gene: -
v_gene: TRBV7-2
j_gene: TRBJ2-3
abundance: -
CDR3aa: CASSLVQVTDTQYF
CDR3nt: TGTGCCAGCAGCTTAGTACAGGTCACAGATACGCAGTATTTT

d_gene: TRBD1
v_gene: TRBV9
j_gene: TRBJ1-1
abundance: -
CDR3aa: CASSVTGAQGEAFF
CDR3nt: TGTGCCAGCAGCGTCACAGGGGCCCAAGGTGAAGCTTTCTTT

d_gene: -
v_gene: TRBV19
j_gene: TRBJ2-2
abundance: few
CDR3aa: CASSVRTANTGELFF
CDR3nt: TGTGCCAGTAGTGTCCGGACAGCGAACACCGGGGAGCTGTTTTTT

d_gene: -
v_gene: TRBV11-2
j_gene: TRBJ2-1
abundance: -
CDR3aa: CASDWGNNEQFF
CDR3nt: TGTGCCAGCGATTGGGGGAACAATGAGCAGTTCTTC

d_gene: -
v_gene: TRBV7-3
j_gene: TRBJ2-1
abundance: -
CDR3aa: CASSLTRERGYNEQFF
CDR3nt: TGTGCCAGCAGCTTAACGAGGGAGAGGGGCTACAATGAGCAGTTCTTC

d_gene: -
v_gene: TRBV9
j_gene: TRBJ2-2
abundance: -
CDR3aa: CASSVDAANTGELFF
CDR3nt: TGTGCCAGCAGCGTGGATGCAGCTAACACCGGGGAGCTGTTTTTT

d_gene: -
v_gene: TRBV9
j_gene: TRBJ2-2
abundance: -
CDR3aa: CASSVGSGVPPGELFF
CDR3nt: TGTGCCAGCAGCGTAGGGTCGGGAGTTCCCCCCGGGGAGCTGTTTTTT

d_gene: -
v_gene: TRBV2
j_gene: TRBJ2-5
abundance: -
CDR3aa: CASSGPEETQYF
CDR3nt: TGTGCCAGCAGTGGCCCCGAAGAGACCCAGTACTTC